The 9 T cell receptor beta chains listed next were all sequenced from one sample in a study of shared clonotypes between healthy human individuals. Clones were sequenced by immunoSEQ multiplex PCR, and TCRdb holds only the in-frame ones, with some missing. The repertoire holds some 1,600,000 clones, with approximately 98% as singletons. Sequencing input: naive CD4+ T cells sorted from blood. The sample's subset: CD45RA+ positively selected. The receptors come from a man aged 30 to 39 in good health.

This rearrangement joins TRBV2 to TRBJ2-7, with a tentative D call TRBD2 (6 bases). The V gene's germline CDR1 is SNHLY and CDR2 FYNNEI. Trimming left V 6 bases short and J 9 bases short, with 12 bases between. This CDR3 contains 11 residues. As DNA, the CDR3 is TGTGCCAGCAGGAACCTAGCGACGCAGTACTTC. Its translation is CASRNLATQYF.

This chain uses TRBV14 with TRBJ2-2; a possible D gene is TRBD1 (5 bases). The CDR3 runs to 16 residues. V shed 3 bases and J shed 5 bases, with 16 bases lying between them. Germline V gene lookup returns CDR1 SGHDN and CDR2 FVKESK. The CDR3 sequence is CASSQSQGLTTGELFF. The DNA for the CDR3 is TGTGCCAGCAGCCAGTCTCAGGGATTAACGACCGGGGAGCTGTTTTTT.

CDR3 in amino acids: CASSLSGRTSGNTIYF. Written as DNA, the CDR3 is TGTGCCAGCAGCTTATCTGGGCGGACCTCTGGAAACACCATATATTTT. The chain uses TRBV7-9 and TRBJ1-3, with D unclear. V lost 2 bases, J lost 0 bases, and 11 bases lay in between. Per the germline V gene, CDR1 is SEHNR and CDR2 is FQNEAQ (reference sequence). The CDR3 consists of 16 residues. Drawing the rest from reference TRBV7-9 and TRBJ1-3, the complete variable domain is DTGVSQNPRHKITKRGQNVTFRCDPISEHNRLYWYRQTLGQGPEFLTYFQNEAQLEKSRLLSDRFSAERPKGSFSTLEIQRTEQGDSAMYLCASSLSGRTSGNTIYFGEGSWLTVV.

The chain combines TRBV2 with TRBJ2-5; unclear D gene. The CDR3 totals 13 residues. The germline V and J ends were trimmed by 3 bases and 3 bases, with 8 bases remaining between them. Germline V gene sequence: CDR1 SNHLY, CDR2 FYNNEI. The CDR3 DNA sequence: TGTGCCAGCAGTGAGAACACGGAAGAGACCCAGTACTTC. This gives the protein CASSENTEETQYF.

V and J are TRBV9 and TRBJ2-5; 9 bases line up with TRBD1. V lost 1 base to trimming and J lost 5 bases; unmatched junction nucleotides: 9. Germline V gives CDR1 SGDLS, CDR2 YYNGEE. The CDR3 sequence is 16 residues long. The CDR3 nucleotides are TGTGCCAGCAGCGTATTATCAGGACAGGGGTCTGAGACCCAGTACTTC. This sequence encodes CASSVLSGQGSETQYF.

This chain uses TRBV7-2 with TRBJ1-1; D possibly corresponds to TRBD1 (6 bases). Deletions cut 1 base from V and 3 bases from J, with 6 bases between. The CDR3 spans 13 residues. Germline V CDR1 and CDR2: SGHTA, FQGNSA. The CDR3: CASSLGGHTEAFF. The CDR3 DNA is TGTGCCAGCAGCTTAGGGGGGCACACTGAAGCTTTCTTT.

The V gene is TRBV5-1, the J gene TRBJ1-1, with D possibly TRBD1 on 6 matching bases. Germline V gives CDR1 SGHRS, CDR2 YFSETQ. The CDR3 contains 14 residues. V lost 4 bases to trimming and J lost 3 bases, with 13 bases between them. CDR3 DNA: TGCGCCAGCAGCCGCCGACAGGTAGACACTGAAGCTTTCTTT. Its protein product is CASSRRQVDTEAFF.

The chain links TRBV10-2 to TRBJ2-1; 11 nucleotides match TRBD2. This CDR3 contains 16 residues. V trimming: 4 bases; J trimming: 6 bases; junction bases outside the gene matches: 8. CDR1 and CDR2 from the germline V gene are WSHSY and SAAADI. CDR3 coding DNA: TGCGCCAGCAGTGGTAGCGGGAGGGCCGTTGGCAATGAGCAGTTCTTC. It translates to CASSGSGRAVGNEQFF.

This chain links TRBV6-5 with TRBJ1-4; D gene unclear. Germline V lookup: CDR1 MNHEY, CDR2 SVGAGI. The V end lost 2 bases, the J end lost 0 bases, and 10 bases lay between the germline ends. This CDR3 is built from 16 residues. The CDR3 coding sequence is TGTGCCAGCAGTTACAAGAAGGGAACAACTAATGAAAAACTGTTTTTT. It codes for CASSYKKGTTNEKLFF.